The present T cell receptor beta chain was sequenced within a study of blood T cell repertoires in COVID-19. About the study: Sources were T cells, B-cell-depleted T cells, or PBMCs; the material itself was cDNA or gDNA.

Trimming cost V 2 bases and J 3 bases, with 11 bases left between them. CDR3 length: 14 residues. Germline V gives CDR1 SGHRS, CDR2 YFSETQ. Original methodology: For nucleated cells, counts were estimated from reference gene primer amplification. Generated by immunoSEQ multiplex PCR, the TCRdb table keeps only in-frame clones and is missing some. The V and J calls and the clone size are those of that table, but D and trimming were determined from the DNA. In the table there are about 210,000 clones, around four fifths of which are singletons. The sequence was obtained from a woman between 45 and 65 years old with acute or convalescent COVID-19. Input material: peripheral blood. The V call is TRBV5-1, the J call TRBJ1-1; D perhaps matches TRBD1 (5 bases). This CDR3 reads CASSLSGPDTEAFF. CDR3 DNA sequence: TGCGCCAGCAGCTTATCAGGGCCGGACACTGAAGCTTTCTTT.